These 8 T cell receptor beta chains originate from one sample sequenced in a study of T cells in Graves' hyperthyroidism and ophthalmopathy. Amplified TCR beta CDR3 regions derived from RNA transcripts. A first-round RT-PCR of the TCR CDR3 used the HTBI primer set. A single record per CDR3 protein comes from TCRdb applying MiXCR to the multiplex PCR reads. The table shows roughly 600,000 distinct CDR3 sequences, with about 14% occurring only once. Sequencing was done on a sample of blood. These receptors were taken from a woman aged 45-59 years with Graves' ophthalmopathy.

The V gene is TRBV12-3 or TRBV12-4, the J gene TRBJ2-2, with 12 bases aligning to TRBD2. The ends lost 5 bases at V and 3 bases at J; junction bases unmatched: 7. The CDR3 totals 17 residues. This CDR3 reads CASSPTGLAGYTGELFF. The CDR3 nucleotides read TGTGCCAGCAGTCCCACAGGACTAGCGGGATACACCGGGGAGCTGTTTTTT.

The sample holds many counts of this clonotype. The chain carries TRBV5-1 and TRBJ2-3, with D possibly being TRBD2 (5 bases). V was pared by 3 bases and J by 6 bases, with 8 bases between. From germline, CDR1 is SGHRS and CDR2 YFSETQ. The CDR3 extends over 12 amino acids. CDR3 amino acids: CASSSDLDTQYF. As DNA, the CDR3 is TGCGCCAGCAGCTCGGACTTGGATACGCAGTATTTT.

The chain combines TRBV14 with TRBJ2-1, with 11 bases matching TRBD2. The germline CDR1 and CDR2 sequences are SGHDN and FVKESK. The CDR3 covers 16 residues. V lost 4 bases to trimming and J lost 8 bases; unmatched junction nucleotides: 10. The CDR3 coding sequence is TGTGCCAGCAGCCGTTCCTTAGCGGGAGGGTCGGATGAGCAGTTCTTC. As protein: CASSRSLAGGSDEQFF.

This clonotype was detected many times. This sequence joins TRBV28 and TRBJ2-1, with D maybe TRBD2 (6 bases). The CDR3 spans 17 residues. In germline, CDR1 is MDHEN, CDR2 SYDVKM. V lost 6 bases and J lost 6, with 24 bases in between. CDR3 loop: CASRPWEGRTFSNEQFF. The CDR3, as DNA: TGTGCCAGCAGACCCTGGGAAGGGAGGACCTTCTCCAATGAGCAGTTCTTC.

This clonotype was seen ten or more times. The J gene is TRBJ2-7, the V gene TRBV27; 9 bases map to TRBD1. CDR1 is MNHEY, CDR2 SMNVEV, per germline (reference sequence). The CDR3 contains 16 residues. The V gene end was trimmed by 0 bases and the J gene end by 4 bases; junction bases not matched to a gene: 7. The CDR3 here is CASSLSGGDRVYEQYF. CDR3 nucleotides: TGTGCCAGCAGTTTATCGGGGGGGGACAGGGTGTACGAGCAGTACTTC.

This clonotype was seen ten or more times. This chain uses TRBV6-2 or TRBV6-3 with TRBJ2-3, with D unresolved. Trimming removed 5 bases at V and 2 bases at J, with 5 bases between. The CDR3 contains 12 residues. CDR1 and CDR2 from the germline V gene are MNHEY and SVGEGT. CDR3 DNA: TGTGCCAGCAGTAAACACACAGATACGCAGTATTTT. As protein: CASSKHTDTQYF.

The sample holds many counts of this clonotype. This chain joins TRBV11-3 and TRBJ2-7; no reliable D call. Trimming took off 1 base at V and 1 base at J, with 8 bases between the two ends. This CDR3 contains 14 residues. Looked up from germline, CDR1 is SGHNT and CDR2 is YENEEA. CDR3 in amino acids: CASSLVPLSYEQYF. The CDR3 DNA reads TGTGCCAGCAGCTTAGTCCCCCTATCCTACGAGCAGTACTTC. Using reference TRBV11-3 and TRBJ2-7 for the parts outside the CDR3, the full variable domain is EAGVVQSPRYKIIEKKQPVAFWCNPISGHNTLYWYLQNLGQGPELLIRYENEEAVDDSQLPKDRFSAERLKGVDSTLKIQPAELGDSAVYLCASSLVPLSYEQYFGPGTRLTVT.

In this sample, this clonotype turned up many times. The chain links TRBV28 to TRBJ2-1; 7 nucleotides agree with TRBD2. Trimming cost V 4 bases and J 6 bases; bases outside gene matches: 12. This CDR3 contains 16 residues. CDR1 is MDHEN and CDR2 is SYDVKM in the germline V gene. CDR3 loop: CASSWQMWEGSNEQFF. Here the CDR3 DNA reads TGTGCCAGCAGTTGGCAGATGTGGGAGGGCTCCAATGAGCAGTTCTTC.